This T cell receptor beta chain is drawn from a study of T cells in Graves' hyperthyroidism and ophthalmopathy. Study summary: Initial diagnosis, before any treatment, was when peripheral blood was collected. Study results and caveats: A 13 V-J signature model discriminated ophthalmopathy versus stable hyperthyroidism.

A NOSPECS grade of at least 4, a Clinical Activity Score of at least 3 and duration under 3 months were recorded in ophthalmopathy patients. Reasons for excluding patients were uncontrolled infection, other autoimmune disease, pregnancy or lactation. RNA transcripts provided the source from which TCR beta CDR3 regions were amplified. An initial round of RT-PCR targeting the TCR CDR3 relied on the HTBI primer set. MiXCR, applied by TCRdb to the multiplex PCR reads, yields one record per CDR3 protein. The table has about 350,000 distinct CDR3 sequences, roughly 15% seen once. This CDR3 comprises 14 residues. The germline V gene has CDR1 MDHEN and CDR2 SYDVKM. The table lists this clonotype with a few counts. Its antigen is unknown. A much larger clone sits a single nucleotide away, making a read error possible.

J is TRBJ2-6 and V is TRBV28; perhaps TRBD1 as D (5 bases). The TCR originated in a woman in her sixties with Graves' ophthalmopathy. Sequenced sample: blood. For the CDR3, the DNA is TGTGCCAGCAGTTTAAGCTCTGGGGCCAACGCCCTGACTTTC. Its protein is CASSLSSGANALTF.